The clone carrying this T cell receptor (beta chain) was detected only a few times. Its specificity is not known. The sample belongs to a study of T-cell memory formation after mild COVID-19. Study-wide points: The main location of contracting CD4+ clones was CM and EM, and that of contracting CD8+ clones was EMRA. A subset of responding clones appeared in pre-infection memory, suggesting cross-reactive memory joined.

Amplification by 5'RACE using constant-segment primers produced TCR alpha and TCR beta cDNA libraries that carried sample barcodes and UMIs. One entry per CDR3 protein, called by TCRdb with MiXCR from the 5' RACE reads. In the table there are roughly 130,000 distinct CDR3 sequences, about 6% of which are singletons. This receptor was taken from an adult woman who had mild COVID-19 (a few samples of this study predate the infection). Cell type and time point are not known. Sequences were obtained from PBMCs or a T cell subset sorted from them (not recorded which).

CDR3 coding DNA: TGTGCCAGCAGTTTCCGTAGCGGGAGGTTCAACGAGCAGTACTTC. Translation: CASSFRSGRFNEQYF. V and J are TRBV27 and TRBJ2-7, with 10 bases aligning to TRBD2. Germline-derived CDR1 and CDR2 are MNHEY and SMNVEV (reference sequence). The CDR3 extends over 15 amino acids. Losses at the gene ends were 3 bases for V and 5 bases for J; bases not matched to a gene: 7.